These T cell receptor beta chains were read from a single sample in a study of T-cell memory formation after mild COVID-19. TCRdb used MiXCR to reprocess the 5' RACE reads, holding one entry per CDR3 protein. Of about 270,000 distinct CDR3 sequences listed, 15% are singletons. The sequenced sample was PBMCs or a T cell subset sorted from them (not recorded which). Every receptor here comes from an adult woman who had mild COVID-19 (a few samples of this study predate the infection). Cell type and time point are not known. CDR3s include the opening cysteine and the closing phenylalanine or tryptophan. D genes are given only for firm matches. Some rows mark clone size as missing; the rest say once, few, many or name a class of expanded clone.

cdr3_length: 15
clone_size: few
j_call: TRBJ2-5
d_call: -
v_call: TRBV11-3
cdr3_aa: CASSPLGGAEETQYF
cdr3_nt: TGTGCCAGCAGCCCACTTGGCGGGGCTGAGGAGACCCAGTACTTC

cdr3_length: 17
clone_size: few
j_call: TRBJ1-5
d_call: -
v_call: TRBV5-5
cdr3_aa: CASSLEKVAQEGQPQHF
cdr3_nt: TGTGCCAGCAGCTTGGAGAAGGTAGCGCAGGAGGGTCAGCCCCAGCATTTT

cdr3_length: 13
clone_size: -
j_call: TRBJ1-1
d_call: -
v_call: TRBV12-3/TRBV12-4
cdr3_aa: CASSSRLNTEAFF
cdr3_nt: TGTGCCAGCAGTTCCCGTCTGAACACTGAAGCTTTCTTT

cdr3_length: 13
clone_size: few
j_call: TRBJ1-1
d_call: -
v_call: TRBV15
cdr3_aa: CATSRRGDTEAFF
cdr3_nt: TGTGCCACCAGCAGGCGTGGGGACACTGAAGCTTTCTTT

cdr3_length: 16
clone_size: -
j_call: TRBJ2-1
d_call: -
v_call: TRBV6-1
cdr3_aa: CAISALARGSYNEQFF
cdr3_nt: TGTGCCATCAGTGCCTTGGCGCGGGGATCCTACAATGAGCAGTTCTTC

cdr3_length: 13
clone_size: few
j_call: TRBJ1-2
d_call: TRBD1
v_call: TRBV30
cdr3_aa: CAWETGTDYGYTF
cdr3_nt: TGTGCCTGGGAAACCGGGACAGACTATGGCTACACCTTC

cdr3_length: 15
clone_size: many
j_call: TRBJ2-7
d_call: -
v_call: TRBV6-2/TRBV6-3
cdr3_aa: CASTQGGFGTYEQYF
cdr3_nt: TGTGCCAGCACCCAGGGAGGATTCGGCACCTACGAGCAGTACTTC

cdr3_length: 15
clone_size: -
j_call: TRBJ2-7
d_call: -
v_call: TRBV7-9
cdr3_aa: CASSSRLGGFYEQYF
cdr3_nt: TGTGCCAGCAGCTCCCGTTTAGGGGGTTTCTACGAGCAGTACTTC

cdr3_length: 12
clone_size: few
j_call: TRBJ2-3
d_call: -
v_call: TRBV7-3
cdr3_aa: CASSDSRDTQYF
cdr3_nt: TGTGCCAGCAGCGACTCACGGGATACGCAGTATTTT

cdr3_length: 15
clone_size: -
j_call: TRBJ2-3
d_call: -
v_call: TRBV6-6
cdr3_aa: CASRFTGYSTDTQYF
cdr3_nt: TGTGCCAGCAGATTCACAGGGTATTCGACAGATACGCAGTATTTT

cdr3_length: 15
clone_size: many
j_call: TRBJ1-4
d_call: TRBD1
v_call: TRBV2
cdr3_aa: CASSDSGQRHEKLFF
cdr3_nt: TGTGCCAGCAGTGACTCGGGACAGAGGCATGAAAAACTGTTTTTT

cdr3_length: 19
clone_size: -
j_call: TRBJ2-3
d_call: TRBD2
v_call: TRBV20-1
cdr3_aa: CSAVGYLAGGPWARDTQYF
cdr3_nt: TGCAGTGCTGTAGGCTACTTAGCGGGGGGGCCTTGGGCACGAGATACGCAGTATTTT

cdr3_length: 14
clone_size: -
j_call: TRBJ2-5
d_call: -
v_call: TRBV5-1
cdr3_aa: CASSPGSSQETQYF
cdr3_nt: TGCGCCAGCAGCCCCGGGTCCAGCCAAGAGACCCAGTACTTC

cdr3_length: 15
clone_size: -
j_call: TRBJ2-2
d_call: -
v_call: TRBV5-1
cdr3_aa: CASSLEDSNTGELFF
cdr3_nt: TGCGCCAGCAGCTTGGAGGACTCGAACACCGGGGAGCTGTTTTTT

cdr3_length: 16
clone_size: many
j_call: TRBJ2-2
d_call: TRBD2
v_call: TRBV12-3/TRBV12-4
cdr3_aa: CASSLMRGGRTGELFF
cdr3_nt: TGTGCCAGCTCCTTAATGCGGGGGGGCCGCACCGGGGAGCTGTTTTTT

cdr3_length: 11
clone_size: many
j_call: TRBJ1-1
d_call: -
v_call: TRBV12-3/TRBV12-4
cdr3_aa: CASSLVGSAFF
cdr3_nt: TGTGCCAGCAGTTTAGTTGGTTCGGCTTTCTTT

cdr3_length: 19
clone_size: -
j_call: TRBJ2-3
d_call: TRBD2
v_call: TRBV28
cdr3_aa: CASSFLADWGAGGGDTQYF
cdr3_nt: TGTGCCAGCAGTTTCCTAGCCGACTGGGGAGCGGGGGGTGGAGATACGCAGTATTTT

cdr3_length: 16
clone_size: -
j_call: TRBJ1-1
d_call: TRBD1
v_call: TRBV12-3/TRBV12-4
cdr3_aa: CASNGQGGLMNTEAFF
cdr3_nt: TGTGCCAGCAACGGACAGGGGGGCCTTATGAACACTGAAGCTTTCTTT

cdr3_length: 13
clone_size: few
j_call: TRBJ1-5
d_call: -
v_call: TRBV5-6
cdr3_aa: CASSRYSNQPQHF
cdr3_nt: TGTGCCAGCAGCAGATATAGCAATCAGCCCCAGCATTTT

cdr3_length: 14
clone_size: few
j_call: TRBJ1-1
d_call: -
v_call: TRBV5-1
cdr3_aa: CASSSPTRNTEAFF
cdr3_nt: TGCGCCAGCAGCTCGCCTACTCGGAACACTGAAGCTTTCTTT

cdr3_length: 11
clone_size: few
j_call: TRBJ2-1
d_call: -
v_call: TRBV7-2
cdr3_aa: CASSSRLEQFF
cdr3_nt: TGTGCCAGCAGCTCCCGACTAGAGCAGTTCTTC

cdr3_length: 14
clone_size: few
j_call: TRBJ1-5
d_call: -
v_call: TRBV7-9
cdr3_aa: CASSLVGAGQPQHF
cdr3_nt: TGTGCCAGCAGCCTCGTTGGGGCAGGTCAGCCCCAGCATTTT

cdr3_length: 16
clone_size: -
j_call: TRBJ1-3
d_call: -
v_call: TRBV12-3/TRBV12-4
cdr3_aa: CASSRTGGRSGNTIYF
cdr3_nt: TGTGCCAGCAGTAGAACGGGAGGACGCTCTGGAAACACCATATATTTT

cdr3_length: 17
clone_size: -
j_call: TRBJ2-6
d_call: TRBD1
v_call: TRBV19
cdr3_aa: CASSLDRGSSGANVLTF
cdr3_nt: TGTGCCAGTAGTTTGGACAGGGGCAGCTCTGGGGCCAACGTCCTGACTTTC

cdr3_length: 16
clone_size: few
j_call: TRBJ2-3
d_call: -
v_call: TRBV9
cdr3_aa: CASSTSSQGSSDTQYF
cdr3_nt: TGTGCCAGCAGCACAAGTTCCCAGGGTAGCTCAGATACGCAGTATTTT

cdr3_length: 15
clone_size: few
j_call: TRBJ1-2
d_call: -
v_call: TRBV6-2/TRBV6-3
cdr3_aa: CASSPGLLSPYGYTF
cdr3_nt: TGTGCCAGCAGCCCGGGACTTCTCTCGCCCTATGGCTACACCTTC

cdr3_length: 15
clone_size: few
j_call: TRBJ1-5
d_call: -
v_call: TRBV12-3/TRBV12-4
cdr3_aa: CASREDSGPNQPQHF
cdr3_nt: TGTGCCAGCAGGGAGGACAGCGGGCCCAATCAGCCCCAGCATTTT

cdr3_length: 12
clone_size: -
j_call: TRBJ2-3
d_call: -
v_call: TRBV12-3/TRBV12-4
cdr3_aa: CASSPESYTQYF
cdr3_nt: TGTGCCAGCAGCCCGGAATCGTATACGCAGTATTTT

cdr3_length: 13
clone_size: few
j_call: TRBJ2-5
d_call: -
v_call: TRBV4-1
cdr3_aa: CASSQEGTETQYF
cdr3_nt: TGCGCCAGCAGCCAAGAGGGGACGGAGACCCAGTACTTC

cdr3_length: 14
clone_size: many
j_call: TRBJ2-6
d_call: -
v_call: TRBV11-3
cdr3_aa: CASSRLLGANVLTF
cdr3_nt: TGTGCCAGCAGTAGGTTACTAGGGGCCAACGTCCTGACTTTC

cdr3_length: 15
clone_size: -
j_call: TRBJ2-7
d_call: -
v_call: TRBV12-3/TRBV12-4
cdr3_aa: CASSAGTQLTYEQYF
cdr3_nt: TGTGCCAGCAGTGCCGGGACTCAGCTTACCTACGAGCAGTACTTC

cdr3_length: 14
clone_size: -
j_call: TRBJ2-7
d_call: TRBD1
v_call: TRBV3-1
cdr3_aa: CASSLRQGANEQYF
cdr3_nt: TGTGCCAGCAGCTTGCGACAGGGGGCAAACGAGCAGTACTTC

cdr3_length: 13
clone_size: -
j_call: TRBJ2-5
d_call: -
v_call: TRBV20-1
cdr3_aa: CSGGGPTVGTQYF
cdr3_nt: TGCAGTGGGGGCGGCCCTACGGTGGGGACCCAGTACTTC

cdr3_length: 16
clone_size: -
j_call: TRBJ2-1
d_call: TRBD2
v_call: TRBV4-1
cdr3_aa: CASSQDGAGVWNEQFF
cdr3_nt: TGCGCCAGCAGCCAAGACGGAGCGGGGGTCTGGAATGAGCAGTTCTTC

cdr3_length: 15
clone_size: few
j_call: TRBJ1-1
d_call: TRBD1
v_call: TRBV5-1
cdr3_aa: CASSFIGQANTEAFF
cdr3_nt: TGCGCCAGCAGCTTCATTGGACAGGCGAACACTGAAGCTTTCTTT

cdr3_length: 15
clone_size: few
j_call: TRBJ1-1
d_call: TRBD1
v_call: TRBV5-1
cdr3_aa: CASSSRQGRNTEAFF
cdr3_nt: TGCGCCAGCAGCTCTAGACAGGGGAGGAACACTGAAGCTTTCTTT

cdr3_length: 13
clone_size: -
j_call: TRBJ2-7
d_call: -
v_call: TRBV29-1
cdr3_aa: CSGRTSGSYEQYF
cdr3_nt: TGCAGCGGCCGAACGTCGGGCTCCTACGAGCAGTACTTC

cdr3_length: 16
clone_size: -
j_call: TRBJ1-5
d_call: TRBD1
v_call: TRBV2
cdr3_aa: CASLFLGGQGYQPQHF
cdr3_nt: TGTGCCAGCTTGTTCCTGGGGGGACAGGGGTATCAGCCCCAGCATTTT

cdr3_length: 14
clone_size: medium-sized
j_call: TRBJ2-3
d_call: -
v_call: TRBV2
cdr3_aa: CASLRTPSGDTQYF
cdr3_nt: TGTGCCAGCCTCCGAACACCCTCCGGAGATACGCAGTATTTT

cdr3_length: 16
clone_size: few
j_call: TRBJ2-2
d_call: TRBD1
v_call: TRBV25-1
cdr3_aa: CASSETGQGAQGELFF
cdr3_nt: TGTGCCAGCAGTGAAACCGGGCAGGGGGCGCAGGGGGAGCTGTTTTTT

cdr3_length: 14
clone_size: many
j_call: TRBJ1-5
d_call: -
v_call: TRBV24-1
cdr3_aa: CATSASLTGQPQHF
cdr3_nt: TGTGCCACCAGTGCCTCGTTGACCGGACAGCCCCAGCATTTT

cdr3_length: 15
clone_size: -
j_call: TRBJ1-5
d_call: -
v_call: TRBV15
cdr3_aa: CATSRDPSAAQPQHF
cdr3_nt: TGTGCCACCAGCAGAGATCCGTCCGCTGCTCAGCCCCAGCATTTT

cdr3_length: 16
clone_size: -
j_call: TRBJ2-7
d_call: TRBD2
v_call: TRBV5-1
cdr3_aa: CASSLEGGGIHYEQYF
cdr3_nt: TGCGCCAGCAGCTTGGAGGGCGGGGGAATCCACTACGAGCAGTACTTC

cdr3_length: 13
clone_size: few
j_call: TRBJ1-5
d_call: -
v_call: TRBV6-5
cdr3_aa: CASSPSRAQPQHF
cdr3_nt: TGTGCCAGCAGCCCCAGTAGGGCGCAGCCCCAGCATTTT

cdr3_length: 13
clone_size: -
j_call: TRBJ2-3
d_call: TRBD2
v_call: TRBV2
cdr3_aa: CASNWASGDTQYF
cdr3_nt: TGTGCCAGCAACTGGGCTAGCGGGGATACGCAGTATTTT

cdr3_length: 12
clone_size: many
j_call: TRBJ2-7
d_call: -
v_call: TRBV12-3/TRBV12-4
cdr3_aa: CASSRGAYEQYF
cdr3_nt: TGTGCCAGCAGTCGGGGAGCCTACGAGCAGTACTTC

cdr3_length: 15
clone_size: few
j_call: TRBJ1-6
d_call: TRBD1
v_call: TRBV3-1
cdr3_aa: CASSPWTGVSSPLHF
cdr3_nt: TGTGCCAGCAGCCCCTGGACAGGTGTTAGTTCACCCCTCCACTTT

cdr3_length: 13
clone_size: -
j_call: TRBJ1-2
d_call: -
v_call: TRBV15
cdr3_aa: CATRSQPRYGYTF
cdr3_nt: TGTGCCACCAGGAGCCAACCCCGGTATGGCTACACCTTC

cdr3_length: 15
clone_size: -
j_call: TRBJ1-2
d_call: TRBD1
v_call: TRBV27
cdr3_aa: CASSLAKGGQAGYTF
cdr3_nt: TGTGCCAGCAGTTTAGCTAAAGGGGGACAGGCTGGCTACACCTTC

cdr3_length: 14
clone_size: few
j_call: TRBJ2-7
d_call: TRBD2
v_call: TRBV6-5
cdr3_aa: CASSPGGKAYEQYF
cdr3_nt: TGTGCCAGCAGCCCGGGAGGGAAAGCCTACGAGCAGTACTTC

cdr3_length: 11
clone_size: few
j_call: TRBJ1-2
d_call: -
v_call: TRBV6-5
cdr3_aa: CASRNRDGYTF
cdr3_nt: TGTGCCAGCAGGAACAGGGATGGCTACACCTTC

cdr3_length: 15
clone_size: -
j_call: TRBJ1-6
d_call: TRBD1
v_call: TRBV12-3/TRBV12-4
cdr3_aa: CASTNTGGGLSPLHF
cdr3_nt: TGTGCCAGCACTAACACAGGGGGGGGACTTTCACCCCTCCACTTT

cdr3_length: 11
clone_size: few
j_call: TRBJ1-1
d_call: TRBD1
v_call: TRBV20-1
cdr3_aa: CSADRGLGAFF
cdr3_nt: TGCAGTGCCGACAGGGGCCTGGGAGCTTTCTTT

cdr3_length: 14
clone_size: few
j_call: TRBJ2-5
d_call: -
v_call: TRBV7-6
cdr3_aa: CASSLSGPQETQYF
cdr3_nt: TGTGCCAGCAGCTTATCCGGGCCGCAAGAGACCCAGTACTTC

cdr3_length: 14
clone_size: -
j_call: TRBJ2-1
d_call: TRBD1
v_call: TRBV18
cdr3_aa: CASSRDREANEQFF
cdr3_nt: TGTGCCAGCTCACGCGACAGGGAAGCGAATGAGCAGTTCTTC

cdr3_length: 14
clone_size: -
j_call: TRBJ2-5
d_call: -
v_call: TRBV5-1
cdr3_aa: CASRQGYREETQYF
cdr3_nt: TGCGCCAGCCGCCAAGGATACAGGGAGGAGACCCAGTACTTC

cdr3_length: 15
clone_size: -
j_call: TRBJ1-1
d_call: -
v_call: TRBV5-1
cdr3_aa: CASSLVSGRLAEAFF
cdr3_nt: TGCGCCAGCAGCTTGGTAAGTGGCAGGTTGGCTGAAGCTTTCTTT

cdr3_length: 13
clone_size: -
j_call: TRBJ2-5
d_call: -
v_call: TRBV15
cdr3_aa: CATSRDREGTQYF
cdr3_nt: TGTGCCACCAGCAGAGATAGAGAGGGGACCCAGTACTTC

cdr3_length: 14
clone_size: -
j_call: TRBJ1-4
d_call: -
v_call: TRBV9
cdr3_aa: CASSITDGGEKLFF
cdr3_nt: TGTGCCAGCAGCATTACGGACGGCGGGGAAAAACTGTTTTTT

cdr3_length: 14
clone_size: -
j_call: TRBJ2-7
d_call: -
v_call: TRBV24-1
cdr3_aa: CATSDPKDSYEQYF
cdr3_nt: TGTGCCACCAGTGACCCTAAGGACAGCTACGAGCAGTACTTC